These 19 T cell receptor beta chains were all obtained from the same sample, sequenced in a study of T cell responses to AZD1222 COVID-19 vaccine. TCRdb's table, derived via immunoSEQ multiplex PCR, lists solely in-frame clones and lacks some. Here the sample spans more than 50,000 clones, around nine tenths being singletons. The starting material was peripheral blood, obtained on day 0 of AZD1222 vaccination. The receptors here all came from an adult in good health.

CDR3 amino acids: CASSFRPDTIYF. CDR3 DNA sequence: TGTGCCAGCAGTTTCCGGCCGGACACCATATATTTT. The rearrangement joins TRBV12-3 or TRBV12-4 to TRBJ1-3; no reliable D call. CDR3 length: 12 residues. V lost 3 bases, J lost 8 bases, and 8 bases lay in between.

A single count supports this clone. This chain uses TRBV29-1 with TRBJ1-1; D gene ambiguous. This CDR3 spans 13 amino acids. Germline CDR1 SQVTM, CDR2 ANQGSEA. V lost 3 bases to trimming and J lost 5 bases, with 13 bases between them. CDR3 nucleotide sequence: TGCAGCGTTGAGAAGGGTTTGGGGACTGAAGCTTTCTTT. Translated, it gives CSVEKGLGTEAFF.

This chain joins TRBV3-1 (or the pseudogene TRBV3-2) and TRBJ1-3; tentative D call: TRBD1 (5 bases). The length of the CDR3 is 14 residues. Germline V CDR1 and CDR2: LGHDT, YNNKEL (reference sequence). Trimming removed 3 bases at V and 1 base at J, with 7 bases between. CDR3 loop: CASSQGVSGNTIYF. The CDR3 DNA follows: TGTGCCAGCAGCCAGGGGGTTTCTGGAAACACCATATATTTT.

The chain uses TRBV15 and TRBJ2-1, with TRBD2 matching over 11 bases. Germline CDR1 reads LNHNV; CDR2 reads YYDKDF (reference sequence). The V gene end was trimmed by 0 bases and the J gene end by 8 bases; junction bases not matched to a gene: 9. The CDR3 length is 17 residues. CDR3 in amino acids: CATSRDLVSGGADEQFF. The CDR3 DNA reads TGTGCCACCAGCAGAGATCTTGTTAGCGGGGGGGCCGATGAGCAGTTCTTC.

The chain links TRBV5-4 to TRBJ2-3, with 8 bases that match TRBD1. The V segment lost 3 bases and the J segment 4 bases; nucleotides outside the gene matches: 4. The CDR3 consists of 14 residues. The germline V gene has CDR1 SGHNT and CDR2 YYREEE (reference sequence). The CDR3 coding sequence is TGTGCCAGCAGCTCCCGGACAGGGTCAGATACGCAGTATTTT. Protein product: CASSSRTGSDTQYF.

The chain couples TRBV12-3 or TRBV12-4 to TRBJ1-3, with D uncertain. V lost 3 bases and J lost 7, with 4 bases in between. CDR3 length equals 11 residues. This chain's CDR3 is CASSLGNTIYF. The CDR3, as DNA: TGTGCCAGCAGTTTGGGGAACACCATATATTTT.

This chain connects TRBV11-2 to TRBJ2-1; D is ambiguous. V gave up 5 bases and J gave up 7 bases, with 9 bases separating them. The CDR3 covers 12 residues. From germline, CDR1 is SGHAT and CDR2 FQNNGV. The CDR3 coding sequence is TGTGCCAGCAGCCGACAAAGAAATGAGCAGTTCTTC. As protein: CASSRQRNEQFF.

The chain links TRBV3-1 (or the pseudogene TRBV3-2) to TRBJ2-7; a weak D match, TRBD2 (6 bases). Deletions cut 1 base from V and 2 bases from J, with 21 bases between. Germline V CDR1 and CDR2: LGHDT, YNNKEL (reference sequence). The CDR3 loop spans 18 amino acids. The CDR3 DNA sequence: TGTGCCAGCAGCCAAGCCTCCGGGGGACGAGGGGTTCCCTACGAGCAGTACTTC. Amino acid sequence: CASSQASGGRGVPYEQYF.

This chain connects TRBV18 to TRBJ1-1, with TRBD1 as a possible D gene (6 bases). Per germline, CDR1 KGHSH and CDR2 LQKENI. The CDR3 runs 14 residues. Trimming pared 5 bases from V and 1 base from J, leaving 11 bases between. For the CDR3, the DNA is TGTGCCAGCTCAAAGGGGGGGAAGAACACTGAAGCTTTCTTT. Translation: CASSKGGKNTEAFF.

This rearrangement joins TRBV5-6 to TRBJ1-3; 9 bases fit TRBD1. CDR3 size: 14 residues. Germline CDR1 is SGHDT and CDR2 is YYEEEE. The junction had 6 bases not matched to a gene; V was cut back by 7 bases and J by 4 bases. CDR3 DNA: TGTGCCAGCCGACAACAGGGGGCGGGAAACACCATATATTTT. Its translation is CASRQQGAGNTIYF.

This chain connects TRBV5-1 to TRBJ2-2; TRBD2 is a possible D gene (5 bases). The CDR3 is 14 amino acids. V dropped 5 bases and J dropped 0 bases, with 8 bases sitting between them. The germline V gene has CDR1 SGHRS and CDR2 YFSETQ. CDR3 sequence reads: CASRGEANTGELFF. DNA for the CDR3: TGCGCCAGCAGGGGAGAGGCGAACACCGGGGAGCTGTTTTTT.

This clone was observed a handful of times. This rearrangement joins TRBV29-1 to TRBJ2-2, with 7 bases identical to TRBD2. The CDR3 length is 14 residues. V trimming: 4 bases; J trimming: 4 bases; junction bases outside the gene matches: 6. The V gene's germline CDR1 is SQVTM and CDR2 ANQGSEA. The CDR3 here is CSVGTPGGTGELFF. CDR3 DNA: TGCAGCGTTGGGACCCCGGGGGGCACCGGGGAGCTGTTTTTT.

As concerns this clone: The junction departs from the called germline gene at one end, perhaps through a read error. The gene calls are TRBV12-3 or TRBV12-4 and TRBJ1-1, with a weak D call TRBD1 (5 bases). The CDR3 sequence is 13 residues long. CDR3 residues: CASRGITGTEVFF. CDR3 nucleotides: TGTGCCAGCAGGGGTATTACTGGGACTGAAGTTTTCTTT.

The CDR3 coding sequence is TGCGCCAGCAGCTCCTGGACAGGGGGAAACGGCAATCAGCCCCAGCATTTT. Translating gives CASSSWTGGNGNQPQHF. The chain couples TRBV4-1 to TRBJ1-5; 10 bases are shared with TRBD1. The CDR3 extends over 17 amino acids. Germline V lookup: CDR1 MGHRA, CDR2 YSYEKL. Trimming took 5 bases from V and 2 from J; bases not matched to a gene: 9.

The chain combines TRBV18 with TRBJ2-7, with D hard to call. V was pared by 5 bases and J by 3 bases, with 11 bases between. There are 13 residues in the CDR3. In germline, CDR1 is KGHSH, CDR2 LQKENI. CDR3 sequence (DNA): TGTGCCAGCTCAAAGACATCTATCTACGAGCAGTACTTC. It encodes CASSKTSIYEQYF.

The J gene is TRBJ1-1, the V gene TRBV27; TRBD1 agrees at 9 bases. Germline assignment: CDR1 MNHEY and CDR2 SMNVEV (reference sequence). V lost 5 bases to trimming and J lost 5 bases; unmatched junction nucleotides: 3. The CDR3 has 13 residues. In DNA, the CDR3 is TGTGCCAGCAGTACGACAGGGGGGACTGAAGCTTTCTTT. It translates to CASSTTGGTEAFF.

The chain combines TRBV24-1 with TRBJ2-1; possibly TRBD2 for D (5 bases). V lost 7 bases and J lost 9, with 18 bases in between. The CDR3 has 14 amino acids. Germline V gene lookup returns CDR1 KGHDR and CDR2 SFDVKD. CDR3 in amino acids: CATSPGSGSTEQFF. The CDR3 nucleotides are TGTGCCACCAGCCCTGGGTCGGGGAGCACTGAGCAGTTCTTC.

The chain couples TRBV9 to TRBJ1-1; 8 bases map to TRBD1. V lost 0 bases, J lost 8 bases, and 3 bases stayed unmatched. Germline CDR1 is SGDLS and CDR2 is YYNGEE. The CDR3 covers 13 residues. The CDR3 region is CASSVVGTGEAFF. CDR3 sequence (DNA): TGTGCCAGCAGCGTAGTTGGGACAGGAGAAGCTTTCTTT.

The V gene is TRBV7-9, the J gene TRBJ1-4; D uncertain. With 3 bases removed from V and 3 bases from J, the gap between germline ends came to 11 bases. The CDR3 is made up of 15 amino acids. The germline CDR1 and CDR2 sequences are SEHNR and FQNEAQ (reference sequence). The CDR3 is CASSFGRSPNEKLFF. The CDR3 nucleotides read TGTGCCAGCAGCTTCGGGCGCAGCCCTAATGAAAAACTGTTTTTT.